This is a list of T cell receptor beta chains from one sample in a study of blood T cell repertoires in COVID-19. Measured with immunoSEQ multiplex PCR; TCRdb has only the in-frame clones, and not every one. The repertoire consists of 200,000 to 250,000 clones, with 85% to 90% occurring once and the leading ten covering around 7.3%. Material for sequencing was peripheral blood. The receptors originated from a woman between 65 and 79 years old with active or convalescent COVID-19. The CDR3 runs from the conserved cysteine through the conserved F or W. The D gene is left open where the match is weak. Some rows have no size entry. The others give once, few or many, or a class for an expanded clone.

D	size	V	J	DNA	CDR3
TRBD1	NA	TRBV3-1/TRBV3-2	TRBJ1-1	TGTGCCAGCAGCCAAAGACAGGGGGCGTCAGGTACTGAAGCTTTCTTT	CASSQRQGASGTEAFF
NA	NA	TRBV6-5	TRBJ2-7	TGTGCCAGCTCCCTGGAGGCCGCCTACGAGCAGTACTTC	CASSLEAAYEQYF
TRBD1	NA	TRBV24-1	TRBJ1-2	TGTGCCACCAGTGCCGCCGGGACAGGGAGGGCCTATGGCTACACCTTC	CATSAAGTGRAYGYTF
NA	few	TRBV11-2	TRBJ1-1	TGTGCCAGCAGCTTTTATACAGGTCAGACTGAAGCTTTCTTT	CASSFYTGQTEAFF
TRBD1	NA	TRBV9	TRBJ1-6	TGTGCCAGCGGACAGGGGCTCTATAATTCACCCCTCCACTTT	CASGQGLYNSPLHF
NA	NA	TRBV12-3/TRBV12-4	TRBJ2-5	TGTGCCAGCAGTTTTTCTAGAGAGACCCAGTACTTC	CASSFSRETQYF
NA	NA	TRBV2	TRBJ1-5	TGTGCCAGCAGTGAGGGCCCCGGGAATGACAATCAGCCCCAGCATTTT	CASSEGPGNDNQPQHF
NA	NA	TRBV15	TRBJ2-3	TGTGCCACCAGCAGAGGGAGGGGGCTCAACATCCCAGATACGCAGTATTTT	CATSRGRGLNIPDTQYF
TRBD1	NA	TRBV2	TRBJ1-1	TGTGCCAGCAGCGACAGGGCTAACACTGAAGCTTTCTTT	CASSDRANTEAFF
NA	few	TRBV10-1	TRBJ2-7	TGCGCCAGCAGTGGAGGTTCCCAACTCGGTGGACAGGGACTATACGAGCAGTACTTC	CASSGGSQLGGQGLYEQYF
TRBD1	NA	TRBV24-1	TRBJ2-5	TGTGCCACCAGTGCCCCCACAGCAGGGGGCGAGAGGGAGACCCAGTACTTC	CATSAPTAGGERETQYF
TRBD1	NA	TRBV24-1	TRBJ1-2	TGTGCCACCAGTGCCCCGGGGGACAGGGGTGGAGGCTACACCTTC	CATSAPGDRGGGYTF
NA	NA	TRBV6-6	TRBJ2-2	TGTGCCAGCAGAGTACTAGGCGGGGAGCTGTTTTTT	CASRVLGGELFF
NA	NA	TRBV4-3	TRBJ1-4	TGCGCCAGCAGCCAAAACAGGGCAACTAATGAAAAACTGTTTTTT	CASSQNRATNEKLFF
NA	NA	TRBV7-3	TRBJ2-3	TGTGCCAGCAGCTCCTTGGGAGTTGGCACAGATACGCAGTATTTT	CASSSLGVGTDTQYF
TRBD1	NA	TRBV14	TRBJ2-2	TGTGCCAGCAGCCGAGCCGGGACAGTCCTCAACACCGGGGAGCTGTTTTTT	CASSRAGTVLNTGELFF
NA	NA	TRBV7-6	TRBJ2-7	TGTGCCAGCAGCTTATCGAGGCATCCGCGGGACGAGCAGTACTTC	CASSLSRHPRDEQYF
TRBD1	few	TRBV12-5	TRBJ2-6	TGTGCTAGTGGCTCCTCCGGGACAGGGAAAATGGGGGCCAACGTCCTGACTTTC	CASGSSGTGKMGANVLTF
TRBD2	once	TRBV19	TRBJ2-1	TGTGCCAGTAGTATAGTTAGCGGGGGGCACAATGAGCAGTTCTTC	CASSIVSGGHNEQFF
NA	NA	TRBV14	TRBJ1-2	TGTGCCAGCAGTCCCAAGGGGGTTGTCTACACCTTC	CASSPKGVVYTF
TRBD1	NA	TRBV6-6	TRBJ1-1	TGTGCCAGCAGTCCTACGGGACAGGGTTTGAACACTGAAGCTTTCTTT	CASSPTGQGLNTEAFF
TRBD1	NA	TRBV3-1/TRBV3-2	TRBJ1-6	TGTGCCAGCAGCGGCTTTAGGACAGGAGGGAATTCACCCCTCCACTTT	CASSGFRTGGNSPLHF
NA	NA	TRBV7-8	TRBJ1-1	TGTGCCAGCAGCTTACTGCGGGTAGGCACTGAAGCTTTCTTT	CASSLLRVGTEAFF
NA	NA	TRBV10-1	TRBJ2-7	TGCGCTTCGGGGGGCCAGACCTACGAGCAGTACTTC	CASGGQTYEQYF
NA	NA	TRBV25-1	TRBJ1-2	TGTGCCAGCAGTGGCCTCCGGTGGGGCTACACCTTC	CASSGLRWGYTF
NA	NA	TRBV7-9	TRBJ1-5	TGTGCCAGCACGCCGGACGGGGGGGCTCAGCCCCAGCATTTT	CASTPDGGAQPQHF
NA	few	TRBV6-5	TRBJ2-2	TGTGCCAGCAGAGGACAGATTTTTACCGGGGAGCTGTTTTTT	CASRGQIFTGELFF
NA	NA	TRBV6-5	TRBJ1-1	TGTGCCAGCAACACGCCTCGGGGGGCCACTGAAGCTTTCTTT	CASNTPRGATEAFF
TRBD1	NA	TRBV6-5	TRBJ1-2	TGTGCCAGCAGCACCACAACAGGGGACTACACCTTC	CASSTTTGDYTF
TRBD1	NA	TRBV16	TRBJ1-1	TGTGCCAGCAGCCCCCACAGGGGGAAGAACACTGAAGCTTTCTTT	CASSPHRGKNTEAFF
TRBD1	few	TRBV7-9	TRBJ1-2	TGTGCCAGCAGCTGGGGGGACAGGGGCCCTTTAAAGCCCTTC	CASSWGDRGPLKPF
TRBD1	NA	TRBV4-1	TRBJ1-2	TGCGCCAGCAGCCGATATACTCAGGGGGACTATGGCTACACCTTC	CASSRYTQGDYGYTF